A single sample is the source of the 25 T cell receptor beta chains below, sequenced in a study of T cells of healthy individuals. Via MiXCR, TCRdb re-called the 5' RACE reads, giving one row per CDR3 protein. Among 60,000 to 80,000 distinct CDR3 sequences listed, around 15% were seen once. Receptors originate from a human donor in good health.

This clonotype was counted many times. The rearrangement joins TRBV25-1 to TRBJ2-7; D might be TRBD1 or TRBD2, each matching 6 bases. Trimming cost V 7 bases and J 1 base, with 20 bases left between them. The CDR3 is made up of 16 amino acids. Germline V gives CDR1 MGHDK, CDR2 SYGVNS. The CDR3, as DNA: TGTGCCAGCACCGGACGGGGGACATCGGCTTCCTACGAGCAGTACTTC. Translated: CASTGRGTSASYEQYF.

The chain uses TRBV14 and TRBJ2-2; maybe TRBD1 (6 bases). The CDR3 extends over 16 amino acids. From germline, CDR1 is SGHDN and CDR2 FVKESK. Trimming took off 4 bases at V and 4 bases at J, with 16 bases between the two ends. CDR3 nucleotide sequence: TGTGCCAGCAGCCGCAACTTACGCAGGGGCACCGGGGAGCTGTTTTTT. Amino acid sequence: CASSRNLRRGTGELFF.

In regard to this clonotype: Germline is not matched at one junction end, which may reflect a read error. This chain's CDR3 is CASSENSGADVLTF. In DNA, the CDR3 is TGTGCCAGCAGCGAGAACTCTGGGGCCGACGTCCTGACTTTC. V usage is TRBV11-3 and J usage is TRBJ2-6, with D maybe TRBD1 (5 bases). The CDR3 has 14 residues. From germline, CDR1 is SGHNT and CDR2 YENEEA.

This clonotype has just a few counts. The gene calls are TRBV10-3 and TRBJ2-1; 9 bases are shared with TRBD1. Looked up from germline, CDR1 is ENHRY and CDR2 is SYGVKD. The V gene end was trimmed by 0 bases and the J gene end by 4 bases; junction bases not matched to a gene: 10. The CDR3 contains 18 residues. In DNA, the CDR3 is TGTGCCATCAGTGAGTCGACCGGGACAGGGTCATCATACAATGAGCAGTTCTTC. This codes for CAISESTGTGSSYNEQFF.

This clonotype was counted at least ten times. The gene calls are TRBV6-2 or TRBV6-3 and TRBJ2-7; 12 bases align to TRBD2. Germline V gives CDR1 MNHEY, CDR2 SVGEGT. Trimming at V came to 6 bases and at J to 4 bases, leaving 7 bases not matched to a gene. The CDR3 has 15 amino acids. The CDR3 loop reads CASRTTSGRGYEQYF. The CDR3 DNA reads as TGTGCCAGCAGGACGACTAGCGGGAGAGGGTACGAGCAGTACTTC.

This clonotype was counted at least ten times. For the CDR3, the DNA is TGTGCCTGGACTCTCGGGAGCCTTAATGAAAAACTGTTTTTT. Protein product: CAWTLGSLNEKLFF. The J gene is TRBJ1-4, the V gene TRBV30; D uncertain. Looked up from germline, CDR1 is GTSNPN and CDR2 is SVGIG (reference sequence). The CDR3 loop spans 14 amino acids. V lost 4 bases and J 4 bases, leaving 13 bases between the germline ends. Based on the CDR3 plus reference TRBV30 and TRBJ1-4, the full variable domain is SQTIHQWPATLVQPVGSPLSLECTVEGTSNPNLYWYRQAAGRGLQLLFYSVGIGQISSEVPQNLSASRPQDRQFILSSKKLLLSDSGFYLCAWTLGSLNEKLFFGSGTQLSVL.

Only a few counts were recorded for this clonotype. The chain combines TRBV19 with TRBJ2-7; 9 bases agree with TRBD2. CDR1 is LNHDA and CDR2 is SQIVND in the germline V gene (reference sequence). The CDR3 sequence is 16 residues long. The trim removed 3 bases at V and 5 bases at J, leaving 11 bases unmatched. The CDR3 region is CASSIALAGALDEQYF. The CDR3 nucleotides are TGTGCCAGTAGTATTGCCTTAGCGGGAGCGTTGGACGAGCAGTACTTC.

This clonotype was seen more than once but under ten times. The CDR3, as DNA: TGTGCCAGCAGTGAATCCGGGAATGAGCAGTTCTTC. Encoded protein: CASSESGNEQFF. The rearrangement uses TRBV2 and TRBJ2-1; D uncertain. This CDR3 has 12 residues. V was pared by 2 bases and J by 7 bases, with 6 bases between. From germline, CDR1 is SNHLY and CDR2 FYNNEI.

The V gene is TRBV7-2, the J gene TRBJ2-1, with 9 bases identical to TRBD2. J gave up 10 bases and V 2 bases, and 9 bases lay outside the gene matches. The CDR3 is 15 residues long. Per the germline V gene, CDR1 is SGHTA and CDR2 is FQGNSA. The CDR3 protein is CASSLMGGGAREQFF. The CDR3 nucleotides read TGTGCCAGCAGCTTAATGGGCGGGGGGGCTCGGGAGCAGTTCTTC.

V is TRBV7-2 and J is TRBJ1-5; maybe TRBD1 (5 bases). Germline V gene data show CDR1 as SGHTA and CDR2 as FQGNSA. This CDR3 is 15 amino acids long. V lost 5 bases, J lost 4 bases, and 15 bases lay in between. In DNA, the CDR3 is TGTGCCAGCAGCCCCGGCCCAGGGCCGAATCAGCCCCAGCATTTT. It specifies CASSPGPGPNQPQHF.

This clonotype was observed at least ten times. J is TRBJ2-7 and V is TRBV6-2 or TRBV6-3; 9 nucleotides match TRBD2. After removal of 5 bases from V and 4 bases from J, the junction contained 3 bases not matched to a gene. CDR1 is MNHEY, CDR2 SVGEGT, per germline. The CDR3 covers 13 residues. The CDR3 region is CASSMGLAYEQYF. In DNA form, the CDR3 reads TGTGCCAGCAGTATGGGACTAGCTTACGAGCAGTACTTC.

This clonotype occurred many times. The chain's CDR3 is CASSIEDRPSSGANVLTF. CDR3 coding DNA: TGTGCCAGTTCGATAGAAGACAGGCCCTCCTCTGGGGCCAACGTCCTGACTTTC. The chain couples TRBV4-2 to TRBJ2-6, with TRBD1 as a possible D gene (6 bases). The CDR3 contains 18 residues. CDR1 and CDR2 (germline): LGHNA, YNFKEQ. The V end was cut by 9 bases, the J end by 0 bases, with 21 bases between.

This chain links TRBV5-4 with TRBJ2-1, with 8 bases lining up with TRBD2. The V gene's germline CDR1 is SGHNT and CDR2 YYREEE (reference sequence). The CDR3 consists of 16 residues. J gave up 2 bases and V 9 bases, and 13 bases lay outside the gene matches. The chain's CDR3 is CATQLRGRGAYNEQFF. The DNA for the CDR3 is TGTGCCACCCAGCTCCGAGGGCGGGGGGCCTACAATGAGCAGTTCTTC.

The V call is TRBV6-2 or TRBV6-3, the J call TRBJ1-5; 8 bases are a match to TRBD1. This CDR3 is 14 amino acids long. Germline-derived CDR1 and CDR2 are MNHEY and SVGEGT. The J segment lost 4 bases and the V segment lost 4 bases, leaving 3 bases of the junction unmatched. CDR3 in amino acids: CASSSYRGNQPQHF. The CDR3 region has the DNA TGTGCCAGCAGTTCCTACAGGGGGAATCAGCCCCAGCATTTT.

The chain joins TRBV6-5 to TRBJ2-7; 8 nucleotides match TRBD2. The V segment lost 2 bases and the J segment 2 bases; nucleotides outside the gene matches: 2. This CDR3 is 14 amino acids long. CDR1 MNHEY and CDR2 SVGAGI come from the germline V gene. As DNA, the CDR3 is TGTGCCAGCAGTTACGGAGCGGGAGCCTACGAGCAGTACTTC. Its translation: CASSYGAGAYEQYF.

This clonotype was recorded a few times. J is TRBJ2-2 and V is TRBV4-1; tentatively, D is TRBD1 (6 bases). The germline V gene has CDR1 MGHRA and CDR2 YSYEKL. V was clipped by 4 bases and J by 5 bases, with 14 bases between them. The CDR3 is made up of 15 amino acids. DNA of the CDR3: TGCGCCAGCAGCCCAGGACAAACAGGGACCGGGGAGCTGTTTTTT. It translates to CASSPGQTGTGELFF.

This clonotype was counted many times. This chain joins TRBV29-1 and TRBJ1-2; D gene unclear. The CDR3 totals 13 residues. V lost 1 base, J lost 8 bases, and 14 bases lay in between. Germline lookup yields CDR1 SQVTM and CDR2 ANQGSEA. In DNA, the CDR3 is TGCAGCGTTGAAGCTTTGGACCGGCCCGGCTACACCTTC. Translated, it gives CSVEALDRPGYTF.

This clonotype came up many times. CDR3 nucleotide sequence: TGTGCCAGCAGCCGGACAGGGGGCGAGAACACTGAAGCTTTCTTT. As protein: CASSRTGGENTEAFF. The chain uses TRBV7-9 and TRBJ1-1; 11 bases are a match to TRBD1. From germline, CDR1 is SEHNR and CDR2 FQNEAQ (reference sequence). This CDR3 region has 15 residues. V shed 5 bases, J shed 1 base, and the junction held 3 bases outside the gene matches.

This clonotype has only a few counts. The chain carries TRBV18 and TRBJ2-1; 10 bases map to TRBD1. CDR3 length equals 15 residues. The germline CDR1 and CDR2 sequences are KGHSH and LQKENI. V lost 3 bases to trimming and J lost 9 bases; unmatched junction nucleotides: 8. As DNA, the CDR3 is TGTGCCAGCTCACCTCGGACAGGGGGAGAGGGTGAGCAGTTCTTC. Translated: CASSPRTGGEGEQFF.

Ten or more counts support this clonotype. The chain employs TRBV12-3 or TRBV12-4 and TRBJ2-1, with 7 bases that match TRBD2. This CDR3 has 17 amino acids. V gave up 5 bases and J gave up 7 bases; unmatched junction bases: 17. The CDR3 protein is CASSANPPGGGVNEQFF. The CDR3 DNA reads as TGTGCCAGCAGTGCCAACCCCCCCGGCGGGGGTGTTAATGAGCAGTTCTTC.

This clonotype occurred a few times. The rearrangement uses TRBV9 and TRBJ2-3; 10 bases map to TRBD2. This CDR3 has 16 amino acids. Trimming cost V 0 bases and J 1 base; bases outside gene matches: 2. Germline assignment: CDR1 SGDLS and CDR2 YYNGEE. CDR3 sequence reads: CASSVDSGRGTDTQYF. The DNA of the CDR3 is TGTGCCAGCAGCGTAGACAGCGGGAGGGGCACAGATACGCAGTATTTT.

The CDR3 reads CAGQAGGPQFF. The DNA for the CDR3 is TGTGCCGGACAAGCGGGGGGGCCTCAGTTCTTC. The chain carries TRBV2 and TRBJ2-1, with 10 positions matching TRBD2. This CDR3 is 11 amino acids long. Germline CDR1 SNHLY, CDR2 FYNNEI. The junction had 8 bases not matched to a gene; V was cut back by 11 bases and J by 13 bases.

This clonotype showed up just once. This may stem from a read error, because a much larger clone lies one nucleotide away. V is TRBV12-3 or TRBV12-4 and J is TRBJ1-1; tentative D call: TRBD1 (5 bases). V shed 3 bases and J shed 1 base, with 6 bases lying between them. This CDR3 comprises 13 residues. The CDR3 nucleotides are TGTGCCAGCAGTTTCAGGGAGAACACTGAAGCTTTCTTT. Translation gives CASSFRENTEAFF.

This clonotype was detected many times. The chain combines TRBV12-3 or TRBV12-4 with TRBJ1-3, with 9 bases identical to TRBD1. V trimming: 8 bases; J trimming: 1 base; junction bases outside the gene matches: 9. The CDR3 spans 16 residues. This CDR3 reads CASGTDRGKSGNTIYF. The CDR3 DNA sequence: TGTGCCAGCGGAACGGACAGGGGCAAGTCTGGAAACACCATATATTTT.

The V gene is TRBV27, the J gene TRBJ2-3; 8 bases are a match to TRBD2. Unmatched junction bases numbered 10, after V lost 10 bases and J lost 4 bases. CDR3 length: 14 amino acids. Germline CDR1 MNHEY, CDR2 SMNVEV (reference sequence). CDR3 in amino acids: CATGLATSADTQYF. CDR3 DNA: TGTGCCACTGGACTAGCAACGTCCGCAGATACGCAGTATTTT.